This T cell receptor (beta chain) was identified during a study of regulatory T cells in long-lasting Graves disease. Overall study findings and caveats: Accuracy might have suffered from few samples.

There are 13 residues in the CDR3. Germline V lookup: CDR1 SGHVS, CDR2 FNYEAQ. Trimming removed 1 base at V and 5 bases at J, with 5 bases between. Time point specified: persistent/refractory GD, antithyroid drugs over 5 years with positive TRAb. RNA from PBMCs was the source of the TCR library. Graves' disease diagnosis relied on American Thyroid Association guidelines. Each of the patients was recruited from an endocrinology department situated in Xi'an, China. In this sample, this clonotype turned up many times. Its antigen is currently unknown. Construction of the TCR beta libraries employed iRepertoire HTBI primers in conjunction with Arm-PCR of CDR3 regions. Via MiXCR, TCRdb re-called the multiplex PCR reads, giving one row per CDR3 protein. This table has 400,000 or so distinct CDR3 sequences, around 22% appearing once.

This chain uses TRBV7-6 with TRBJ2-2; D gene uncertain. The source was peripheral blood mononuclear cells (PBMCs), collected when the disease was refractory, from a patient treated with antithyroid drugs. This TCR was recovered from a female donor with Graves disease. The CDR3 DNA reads TGTGCCAGCAGCTTAGGACCGACCGGGGAGCTGTTTTTT. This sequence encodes CASSLGPTGELFF.